Following are 20 T cell receptor beta chains from one sample sequenced in a study of T cell responses to AZD1222 COVID-19 vaccine. Measured with immunoSEQ multiplex PCR; TCRdb has only the in-frame clones, and not every one. The repertoire holds about 140,000 clones, with about 89% as singletons. This specimen was peripheral blood, taken on day 0 of AZD1222 vaccination. All receptors come from an adult in good health.

This sequence joins TRBV30 and TRBJ2-7; 9 bases line up with TRBD1. The CDR3 has 12 residues. J was trimmed by 6 bases and V by 2 bases; bases with no gene match: 2. The germline CDR1 and CDR2 sequences are GTSNPN and SVGIG (reference sequence). The CDR3 nucleotides read TGTGCCTGGAGTCTGACAGGGGGCGAGCAGTACTTC. Translation: CAWSLTGGEQYF.

The chain employs TRBV28 and TRBJ2-1; 11 bases are shared with TRBD2. The CDR3 is made up of 14 amino acids. The V gene end was trimmed by 2 bases and the J gene end by 15 bases; junction bases not matched to a gene: 9. Germline CDR1 reads MDHEN; CDR2 reads SYDVKM. CDR3 sequence (DNA): TGTGCCAGCAGTTTAGATCGTAGCGGGAGGGCCCCGTTCTTC. This gives the protein CASSLDRSGRAPFF.

The CDR3 DNA reads as TGCGCCAGCAGCTTGCTACAGGGGGCCGGGGAGCAGTACTTC. Protein: CASSLLQGAGEQYF. The chain has TRBV5-1 and TRBJ2-7; 9 bases map to TRBD1. The germline V gene encodes CDR1 SGHRS and CDR2 YFSETQ. The CDR3 spans 14 residues. The trim removed 1 base at V and 7 bases at J, leaving 6 bases unmatched.

The rearrangement links TRBV3-1 (or the pseudogene TRBV3-2) to TRBJ2-7, with D unclear. CDR1 and CDR2 (germline): LGHDT, YNNKEL (reference sequence). The CDR3 extends over 13 amino acids. V lost 0 bases to trimming and J lost 3 bases, with 6 bases between them. The chain's CDR3 is CASSQDSIYEQYF. CDR3 in DNA: TGTGCCAGCAGCCAAGATTCGATCTACGAGCAGTACTTC.

Note on this clone: This same CDR3 is encoded by further DNA sequences in the sample. The chain combines TRBV27 with TRBJ1-2; a weak D match, TRBD1 (6 bases). In germline, CDR1 is MNHEY, CDR2 SMNVEV (reference sequence). This CDR3 spans 13 amino acids. V was cut by 2 bases and J by 3 bases, with 7 bases left in between. CDR3 bases: TGTGCCAGCAGTTTAGCAGGGGACTATGGCTACACCTTC. Encoded protein: CASSLAGDYGYTF.

This clone was observed a few times. V gene TRBV6-1 combines with J gene TRBJ2-7, with D unresolved. This CDR3 has 11 amino acids. From germline, CDR1 is MNHNS and CDR2 SASEGT. V was shortened by 2 bases and J by 9 bases, with 8 bases between the two germline ends. CDR3 amino acids: CASSEMWGQYF. Written as DNA, the CDR3 is TGTGCCAGCAGTGAAATGTGGGGGCAGTACTTC.

This chain joins TRBV10-3 and TRBJ1-2; D uncertain. Germline V lookup: CDR1 ENHRY, CDR2 SYGVKD. The CDR3 totals 13 residues. The V and J ends lost 4 bases and 6 bases respectively, with 12 bases between them. CDR3 sequence reads: CAISAVSGNGYTF. The DNA for the CDR3 is TGTGCCATCAGTGCTGTGTCAGGCAATGGCTACACCTTC.

In its sample, this clone was seen once. The J gene is TRBJ1-1, the V gene TRBV11-2; D remains unclear. The V end was cut by 3 bases, the J end by 3 bases, with 8 bases between. Germline CDR1 is SGHAT and CDR2 is FQNNGV. This CDR3 spans 13 amino acids. The CDR3 region has the DNA TGTGCCAGCAGCTTTCCTGGGTACACTGAAGCTTTCTTT. Encoded protein: CASSFPGYTEAFF.

The table lists this clone with a count of one. V usage is TRBV30 and J usage is TRBJ2-5, with D uncertain. The germline V and J ends were trimmed by 3 bases and 1 base, with 15 bases remaining between them. The CDR3 has 15 amino acids. Germline CDR1 reads GTSNPN; CDR2 reads SVGIG (reference sequence). This CDR3 reads CAWRRNSGIQETQYF. CDR3 coding DNA: TGTGCCTGGAGACGTAATTCAGGAATCCAAGAGACCCAGTACTTC.

The gene calls are TRBV18 and TRBJ2-2; 11 nucleotides match TRBD2. The CDR3 has 16 residues. Per germline, CDR1 KGHSH and CDR2 LQKENI. The V gene end was trimmed by 3 bases and the J gene end by 7 bases; junction bases not matched to a gene: 7. CDR3 nucleotide sequence: TGTGCCAGCTCACCCTCAACTAGCGGGAGATTCGGGGAGCTGTTTTTT. The encoded protein is CASSPSTSGRFGELFF.

The chain couples TRBV25-1 to TRBJ1-5; D is perhaps TRBD1 (5 bases). The CDR3 consists of 14 residues. V was pared by 5 bases and J by 7 bases, with 15 bases between. Germline CDR1 MGHDK, CDR2 SYGVNS. The CDR3 spells CASSTWGSNQPQHF. CDR3 DNA sequence: TGTGCCAGCAGTACATGGGGGTCGAACCAGCCCCAGCATTTT.

The chain carries TRBV2 and TRBJ1-2, with 8 bases identical to TRBD1. Germline V gene sequence: CDR1 SNHLY, CDR2 FYNNEI. V shed 6 bases and J 4 bases; nucleotides not matched to a gene: 13. This CDR3 contains 16 residues. CDR3 bases: TGTGCCAGCAGACCAGTCCCAGGACAGGGAACCTATGGCTACACCTTC. It specifies CASRPVPGQGTYGYTF.

The chain joins TRBV13 to TRBJ2-1, with 7 bases fitting TRBD2. V lost 1 base and J lost 4; bases outside the gene matches: 13. The CDR3 is made up of 18 amino acids. Germline V gene sequence: CDR1 PRHDT, CDR2 FYEKMQ (reference sequence). The CDR3 loop is CASSLDPPGRETYNEQFF. DNA of the CDR3: TGTGCCAGCAGCTTAGACCCTCCAGGGCGGGAGACGTACAATGAGCAGTTCTTC.

The chain combines TRBV10-3 with TRBJ2-7; 8 nucleotides align to TRBD1. Trimming removed 3 bases from V and 3 bases from J; junction bases left unmatched: 7. Germline V gene sequence: CDR1 ENHRY, CDR2 SYGVKD. The CDR3 has 15 amino acids. The CDR3 DNA is TGTGCCATCAGTGACGTCGGACAGGGTAGCTACGAGCAGTACTTC. Its translation is CAISDVGQGSYEQYF.

The CDR3 region is CASSTNTSGGAVEQFF. CDR3 DNA sequence: TGTGCCAGCAGCACCAACACTAGCGGGGGGGCAGTAGAGCAGTTCTTC. The chain uses TRBV21-1 and TRBJ2-1; TRBD2, the table's D call, was not compared with the DNA. TRBV21-1 is marked as a pseudogene. The CDR3 extends over 16 amino acids.

In its sample, this clone was seen once. The chain employs TRBV30 and TRBJ2-4; D is unclear. Germline CDR1 GTSNPN, CDR2 SVGIG (reference sequence). V was clipped by 0 bases and J by 6 bases, with 12 bases between them. This CDR3 is 14 amino acids long. This CDR3 is CAWSVERTLNIQYF. The CDR3 nucleotides are TGTGCCTGGAGTGTAGAGAGAACCCTAAACATTCAGTACTTC.

The rearrangement links TRBV5-1 to TRBJ1-2; maybe TRBD1 (6 bases). The CDR3 is made up of 12 amino acids. The V end was cut by 4 bases, the J end by 8 bases, with 12 bases between. The V gene's germline CDR1 is SGHRS and CDR2 YFSETQ. CDR3 sequence: CASSPQGYGYTF. The CDR3, as DNA: TGCGCCAGCAGCCCGCAGGGGTACGGCTACACCTTC.

The V gene is TRBV19, the J gene TRBJ1-5; 7 nucleotides line up with TRBD1. V gave up 7 bases and J gave up 3 bases; unmatched junction bases: 3. Germline V gene lookup returns CDR1 LNHDA and CDR2 SQIVND (reference sequence). This CDR3 is 13 amino acids long. Here the CDR3 reads CASTGQVNQPQHF. CDR3 in DNA: TGTGCCAGTACAGGACAGGTCAATCAGCCCCAGCATTTT.

The chain uses TRBV27 and TRBJ2-3; D possibly corresponds to TRBD2 (6 bases). The germline V gene encodes CDR1 MNHEY and CDR2 SMNVEV (reference sequence). The CDR3 is 17 residues long. Trimming cost V 1 base and J 4 bases, with 18 bases left between them. The CDR3 spells CASSLFGGGRPADTQYF. The CDR3 DNA follows: TGTGCCAGCAGTTTATTTGGGGGAGGACGACCAGCAGATACGCAGTATTTT.

The chain couples TRBV28 to TRBJ2-3; 8 bases line up with TRBD1. V shed 5 bases, J shed 0 bases, and the junction held 16 bases outside the gene matches. Germline CDR1 MDHEN, CDR2 SYDVKM. The length of the CDR3 is 19 residues. DNA for the CDR3: TGTGCCAGCAGTACACCGAGTCCCGGGACAGGCTCTAGCACAGATACGCAGTATTTT. Amino acid sequence: CASSTPSPGTGSSTDTQYF. Filled out from reference TRBV28 and TRBJ2-3, the complete variable domain reads DVKVTQSSRYLVKRTGEKVFLECVQDMDHENMFWYRQDPGLGLRLIYFSYDVKMKEKGDIPEGYSVSREKKERFSLILESASTNQTSMYLCASSTPSPGTGSSTDTQYFGPGTRLTVL.